This T cell receptor (beta chain) was sequenced during a study of T cells in Graves' hyperthyroidism and ophthalmopathy. The overall study: Peripheral blood sampling occurred at initial diagnosis, before any treatment.

Germline loops: CDR1 SGDLS, CDR2 YYNGEE. Trimming at V came to 0 bases and at J to 7 bases, leaving 5 bases not matched to a gene. CDR3 length: 16 residues. This clonotype has a handful of counts. It was RNA transcripts that yielded the amplified TCR beta CDR3 regions. The TCR CDR3 first-round RT-PCR relied on the HTBI primer set. TCRdb used MiXCR to reprocess the multiplex PCR reads, holding one entry per CDR3 protein. The top ten hold around 30% of the sample, which has fewer than 400,000 distinct CDR3 sequences, over 13% seen once. The sample consisted of blood. This clonotype was sampled from a man aged 45-65 years with Graves' ophthalmopathy. The chain employs TRBV9 and TRBJ2-1; 12 nucleotides match TRBD2. Here the CDR3 DNA reads TGTGCCAGCAGCGTAGCGGCTAGCGGGAGGGATAATGAGCAGTTCTTC. The encoded protein is CASSVAASGRDNEQFF.